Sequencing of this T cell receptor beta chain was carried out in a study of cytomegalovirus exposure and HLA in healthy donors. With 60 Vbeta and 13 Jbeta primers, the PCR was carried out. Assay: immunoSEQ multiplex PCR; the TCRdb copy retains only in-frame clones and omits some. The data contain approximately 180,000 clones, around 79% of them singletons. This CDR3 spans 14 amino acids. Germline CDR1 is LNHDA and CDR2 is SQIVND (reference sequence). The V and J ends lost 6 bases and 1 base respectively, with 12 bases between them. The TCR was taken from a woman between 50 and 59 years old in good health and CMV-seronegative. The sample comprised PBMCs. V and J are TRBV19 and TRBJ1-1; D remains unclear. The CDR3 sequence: CASSRGGGNTEAFF. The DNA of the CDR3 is TGTGCCAGTAGCCGCGGAGGAGGGAACACTGAAGCTTTCTTT.